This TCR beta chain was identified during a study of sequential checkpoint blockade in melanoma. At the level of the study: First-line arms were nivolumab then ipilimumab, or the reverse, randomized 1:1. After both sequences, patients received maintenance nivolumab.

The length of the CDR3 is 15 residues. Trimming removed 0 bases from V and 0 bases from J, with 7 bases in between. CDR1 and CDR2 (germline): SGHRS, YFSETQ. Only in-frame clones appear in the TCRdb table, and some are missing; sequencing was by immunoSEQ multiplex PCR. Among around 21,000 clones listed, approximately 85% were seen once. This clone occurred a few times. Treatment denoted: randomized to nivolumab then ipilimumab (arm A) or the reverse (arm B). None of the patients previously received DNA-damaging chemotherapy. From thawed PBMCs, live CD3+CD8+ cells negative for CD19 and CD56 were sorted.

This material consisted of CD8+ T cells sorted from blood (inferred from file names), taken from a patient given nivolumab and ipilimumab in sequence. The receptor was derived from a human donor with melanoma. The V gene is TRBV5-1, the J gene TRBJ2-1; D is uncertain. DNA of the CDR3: TGCGCCAGCAGCTTGGGGCAGAACTCCTACAATGAGCAGTTCTTC. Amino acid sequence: CASSLGQNSYNEQFF.